The present T cell receptor (beta chain) was sequenced within a study of blood T cell repertoires in COVID-19. About the study: Samples taken during acute and convalescent COVID-19 were collected in the United States, Italy and Spain. PBMCs, B-cell-depleted T cells, or T cells provided the cDNA or gDNA that made up the material.

Source study methods: How many nucleated cells were present was estimated from reference gene primer amplification. The data were produced by immunoSEQ multiplex PCR, yet TCRdb's version contains in-frame clones alone and is incomplete. Clone size and V and J calls were adopted from that table, with D and trimming inferred from the DNA. Of some 400,000 clones in the sample, nearly 90% were seen once. The CDR3 is 15 amino acids. Germline lookup yields CDR1 PRHDT and CDR2 FYEKMQ (reference sequence). Between the trimmed V and J ends, which lost 4 bases and 0 bases, there was a span of 11 bases. Specimen: peripheral blood. The chain links TRBV13 to TRBJ2-3; TRBD1 might be the D (6 bases). The receptor was derived from a man younger than 35 with active or convalescent COVID-19. The CDR3 DNA reads as TGTGCCAGCAGCTACCGGGACACAAGCACAGATACGCAGTATTTT. Translating it yields CASSYRDTSTDTQYF.